The entry below describes one T cell receptor (beta chain). Looked up from germline, CDR1 is LGHNA and CDR2 is YNFKEQ. Trimming removed 0 bases at V and 8 bases at J, with 14 bases between. The CDR3 contains 15 residues. The protocol was immunoSEQ multiplex PCR, while the TCRdb copy is restricted to in-frame clones and leaves out a portion. This sample has over 75,000 clones, with around 88% found just once. The sample originates from a study of identifying expanded T cells in peripheral blood. The sequenced sample consisted of blood. The chain employs TRBV4-2 and TRBJ2-1, with D tentatively TRBD2 (6 bases). The receptor comes from a person aged 18 to 70 in good health. The CDR3: CASSQDPGGNYEQFF. The CDR3 DNA reads TGTGCCAGCAGCCAAGATCCAGGAGGGAACTATGAGCAGTTCTTC.